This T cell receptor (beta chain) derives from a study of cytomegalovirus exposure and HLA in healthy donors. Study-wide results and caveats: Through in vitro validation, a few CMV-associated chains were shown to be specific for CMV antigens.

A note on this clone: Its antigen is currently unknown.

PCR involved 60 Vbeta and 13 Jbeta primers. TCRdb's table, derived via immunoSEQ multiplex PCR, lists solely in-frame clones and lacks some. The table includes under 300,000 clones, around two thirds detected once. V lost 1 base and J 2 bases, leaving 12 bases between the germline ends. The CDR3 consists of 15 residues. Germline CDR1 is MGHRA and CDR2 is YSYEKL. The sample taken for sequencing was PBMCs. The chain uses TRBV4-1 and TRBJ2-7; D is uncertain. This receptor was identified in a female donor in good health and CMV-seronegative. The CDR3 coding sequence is TGCGCCAGCAGCCAAGTGGATAGCCCGGCCTACGAGCAGTACTTC. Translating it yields CASSQVDSPAYEQYF.